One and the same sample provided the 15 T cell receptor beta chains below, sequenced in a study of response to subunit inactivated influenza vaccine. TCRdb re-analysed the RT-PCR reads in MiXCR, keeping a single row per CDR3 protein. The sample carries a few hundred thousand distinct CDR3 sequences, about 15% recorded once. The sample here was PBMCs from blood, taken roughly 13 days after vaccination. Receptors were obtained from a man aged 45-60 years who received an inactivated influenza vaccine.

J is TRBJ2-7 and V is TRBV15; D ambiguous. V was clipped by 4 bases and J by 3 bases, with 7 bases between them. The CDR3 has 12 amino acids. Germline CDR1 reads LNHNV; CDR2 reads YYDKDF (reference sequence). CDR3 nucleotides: TGTGCCACCAGCAAAGTAGGCTACGAGCAGTACTTC. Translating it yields CATSKVGYEQYF.

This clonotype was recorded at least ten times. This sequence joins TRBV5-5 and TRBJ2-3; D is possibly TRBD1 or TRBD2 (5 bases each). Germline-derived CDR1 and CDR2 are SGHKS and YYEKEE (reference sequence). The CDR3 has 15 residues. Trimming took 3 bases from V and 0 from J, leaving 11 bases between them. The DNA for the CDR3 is TGTGCCAGCAGCTGGGGACGGTCTAGCACAGATACGCAGTATTTT. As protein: CASSWGRSSTDTQYF.

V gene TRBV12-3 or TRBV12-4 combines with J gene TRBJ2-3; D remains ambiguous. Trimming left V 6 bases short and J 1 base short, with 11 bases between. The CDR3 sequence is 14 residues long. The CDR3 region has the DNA TGTGCCAGCAGGTTCTCGTCGGGCACAGATACGCAGTATTTT. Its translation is CASRFSSGTDTQYF.

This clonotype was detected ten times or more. The CDR3 DNA follows: TGTGCCACCAGTGATCCACAGGGGAGCTCCTACAATGAGCAGTTCTTC. Amino acid sequence: CATSDPQGSSYNEQFF. The J gene is TRBJ2-1, the V gene TRBV24-1; 7 bases match TRBD1. V trimming: 3 bases; J trimming: 0 bases; junction bases outside the gene matches: 4. Germline CDR1 KGHDR, CDR2 SFDVKD. This CDR3 is built from 16 residues.

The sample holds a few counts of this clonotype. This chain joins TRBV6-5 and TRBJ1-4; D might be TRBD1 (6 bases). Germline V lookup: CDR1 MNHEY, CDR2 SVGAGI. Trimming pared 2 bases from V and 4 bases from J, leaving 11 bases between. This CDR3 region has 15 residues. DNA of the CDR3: TGTGCCAGCAGTTACCCAGGGGTCTTTAATGAAAAACTGTTTTTT. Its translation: CASSYPGVFNEKLFF.

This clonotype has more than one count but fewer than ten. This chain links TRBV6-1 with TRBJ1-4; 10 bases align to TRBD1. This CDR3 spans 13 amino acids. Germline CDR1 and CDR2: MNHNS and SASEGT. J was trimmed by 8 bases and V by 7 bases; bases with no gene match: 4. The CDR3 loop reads CASIGQGGEKLFF. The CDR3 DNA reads TGTGCCAGCATTGGACAGGGGGGAGAAAAACTGTTTTTT.

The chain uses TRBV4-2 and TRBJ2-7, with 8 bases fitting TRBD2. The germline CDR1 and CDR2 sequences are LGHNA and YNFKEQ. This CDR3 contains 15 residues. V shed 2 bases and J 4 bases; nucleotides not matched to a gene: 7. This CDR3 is CASSQPGTRGYEQYF. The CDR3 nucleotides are TGTGCCAGCAGCCAACCCGGGACTAGAGGTTACGAGCAGTACTTC.

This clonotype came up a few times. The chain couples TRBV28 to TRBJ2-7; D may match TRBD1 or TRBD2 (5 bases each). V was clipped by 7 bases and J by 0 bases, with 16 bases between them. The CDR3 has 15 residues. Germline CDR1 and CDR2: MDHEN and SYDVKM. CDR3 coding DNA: TGTGCCAGCACCCACTGGGGGTCGAGCTCCTACGAGCAGTACTTC. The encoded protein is CASTHWGSSSYEQYF. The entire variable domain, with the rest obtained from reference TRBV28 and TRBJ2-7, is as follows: DVKVTQSSRYLVKRTGEKVFLECVQDMDHENMFWYRQDPGLGLRLIYFSYDVKMKEKGDIPEGYSVSREKKERFSLILESASTNQTSMYLCASTHWGSSSYEQYFGPGTRLTVT.

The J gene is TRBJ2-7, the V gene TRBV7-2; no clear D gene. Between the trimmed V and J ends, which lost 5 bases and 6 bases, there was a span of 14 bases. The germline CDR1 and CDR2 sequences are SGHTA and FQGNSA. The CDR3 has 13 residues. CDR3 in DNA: TGTGCCAGCAGCCCATATGGGTTATTCGAGCAGTACTTC. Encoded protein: CASSPYGLFEQYF.

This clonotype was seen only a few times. This CDR3 is CASSQGQGYTF. DNA for the CDR3: TGTGCCAGCAGCCAGGGCCAAGGCTACACCTTC. The genes are TRBV6-5 and TRBJ1-2; D is perhaps TRBD1 (5 bases). Trimming shortened V by 6 bases and J by 8 bases, and 10 bases separated the two germline ends. Per the germline V gene, CDR1 is MNHEY and CDR2 is SVGAGI. The CDR3 totals 11 residues.

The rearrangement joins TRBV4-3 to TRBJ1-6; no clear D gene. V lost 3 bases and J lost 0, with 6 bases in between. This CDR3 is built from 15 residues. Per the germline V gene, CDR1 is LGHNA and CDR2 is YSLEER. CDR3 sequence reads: CASSQQSSYNSPLHF. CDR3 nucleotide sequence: TGCGCCAGCAGCCAGCAGAGCTCCTATAATTCACCCCTCCACTTT.

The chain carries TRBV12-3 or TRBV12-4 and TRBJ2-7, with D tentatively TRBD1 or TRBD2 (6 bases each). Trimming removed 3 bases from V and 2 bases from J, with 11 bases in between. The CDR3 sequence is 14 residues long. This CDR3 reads CASSFGGDTYEQYF. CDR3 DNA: TGTGCCAGCAGTTTTGGAGGGGACACCTACGAGCAGTACTTC.

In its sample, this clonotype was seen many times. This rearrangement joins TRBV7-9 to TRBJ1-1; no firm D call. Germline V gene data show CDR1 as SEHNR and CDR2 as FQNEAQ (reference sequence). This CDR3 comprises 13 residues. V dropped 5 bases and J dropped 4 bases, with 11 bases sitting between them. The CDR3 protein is CASSVNPGTEAFF. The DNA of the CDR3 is TGTGCCAGCAGCGTTAATCCGGGCACTGAAGCTTTCTTT.

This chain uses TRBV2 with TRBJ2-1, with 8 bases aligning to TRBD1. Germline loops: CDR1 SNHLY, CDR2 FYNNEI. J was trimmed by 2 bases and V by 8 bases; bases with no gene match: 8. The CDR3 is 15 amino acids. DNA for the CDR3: TGTGCCAGCGCGTTTCAGGGGGCCCCCTACAATGAGCAGTTCTTC. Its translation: CASAFQGAPYNEQFF. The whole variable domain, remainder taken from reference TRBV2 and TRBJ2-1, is EPEVTQTPSHQVTQMGQEVILRCVPISNHLYFYWYRQILGQKVEFLVSFYNNEISEKSEIFDDQFSVERPDGSNFTLKIRSTKLEDSAMYFCASAFQGAPYNEQFFGPGTRLTVL.

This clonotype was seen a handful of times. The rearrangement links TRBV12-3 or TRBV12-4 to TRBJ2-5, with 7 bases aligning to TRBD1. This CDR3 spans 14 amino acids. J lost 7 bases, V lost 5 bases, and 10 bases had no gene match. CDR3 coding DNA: TGTGCCAGCAGTATTACAGGGGTCTTCGGGACCCAGTACTTC. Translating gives CASSITGVFGTQYF.